This is a list of T cell receptor beta chains from one sample in a study of T cells in Graves' hyperthyroidism and ophthalmopathy. In TCRdb, the multiplex PCR reads were re-called with MiXCR into one record per CDR3 protein. The table has approximately 740,000 distinct CDR3 sequences, 11% to 15% seen once. The sequencing input was blood. The receptors originated from a woman aged 18-30 years with Graves' hyperthyroidism. CDR3s include the opening cysteine and the closing phenylalanine or tryptophan. D genes are given only for firm matches. Only part of the rows carry a size: once, few, many, or a class if the clone is expanded.

D gene	V gene	clone size	J gene	CDR3 protein	CDR3 DNA
.	TRBV6-1	.	TRBJ1-1	CASSRGYSEAFF	TGTGCCAGCAGTCGGGGTTATTCTGAAGCTTTCTTT
TRBD1	TRBV3-1	many	TRBJ2-6	CASRPTLGQGDSGANVLTF	TGTGCCAGCAGGCCCACCCTTGGACAGGGGGACTCTGGGGCCAACGTCCTGACTTTC
TRBD2	TRBV27	few	TRBJ2-2	CASSFSGTSGLWGTGELFF	TGTGCCAGCAGTTTCTCCGGGACTAGCGGGCTTTGGGGCACCGGGGAGCTGTTTTTT
TRBD2	TRBV18	.	TRBJ2-3	CASSQQAGDPLSDTQYF	TGTGCCAGCTCACAACAAGCGGGAGACCCTCTTTCCGATACGCAGTATTTT
.	TRBV6-2/TRBV6-3	many	TRBJ1-1	CASSRGELQGATEAFF	TGTGCCAGCAGTAGAGGGGAACTACAGGGTGCCACTGAAGCTTTCTTT
.	TRBV7-9	.	TRBJ1-1	CASLLDPNTEAFF	TGTGCCAGCCTCTTGGACCCGAACACTGAAGCTTTCTTT
.	TRBV19	few	TRBJ2-1	CASRESGTTTAEQFF	TGTGCCAGTAGAGAGTCCGGGACAACCACAGCTGAGCAGTTCTTC
TRBD2	TRBV27	many	TRBJ2-5	CASRNAGGGRETQYF	TGTGCCAGCAGAAATGCGGGAGGGGGCCGAGAGACCCAGTACTTC
.	TRBV30	many	TRBJ1-1	CASRGRGNTEAFF	TGTGCCTCCAGGGGCAGGGGGAACACTGAAGCTTTCTTT
TRBD2	TRBV11-2	once	TRBJ2-7	CASSLSRTPASGPSYEQYF	TGTGCCAGCAGCTTAAGTCGAACCCCAGCTAGCGGGCCATCCTACGAGCAGTACTTC
.	TRBV6-1	.	TRBJ2-7	CASSIVQGYEQYF	TGTGCCAGCAGTATCGTCCAGGGCTACGAGCAGTACTTC
TRBD1	TRBV14	.	TRBJ1-1	CASRPGQGAFF	TGTGCCAGCAGACCTGGACAGGGAGCTTTCTTT
TRBD1	TRBV28	many	TRBJ1-5	CASSFMTGLRNQPQHF	TGTGCCAGCAGTTTCATGACAGGGTTGCGCAATCAGCCCCAGCATTTT